The 5 T cell receptor beta chains in this list originate from one sample, sequenced in a study of shared clonotypes between healthy human individuals. The data were produced by immunoSEQ multiplex PCR, yet TCRdb's version contains in-frame clones alone and is incomplete. The table lists roughly 640,000 clones, approximately 79% of them singletons. The sample comprised memory CD4+ T cells sorted from blood. Subset meaning: CD45RA-negative fraction. These receptors were taken from a woman under 40 in good health.

The chain links TRBV20-1 to TRBJ2-7; D tentatively reads TRBD1 or TRBD2 (5 bases each). The ends were cut back, 3 bases at V and 7 bases at J, with 7 bases in the middle. The length of the CDR3 is 10 residues. The germline gives CDR1 DFQATT, CDR2 SNEGSKA (reference sequence). The CDR3 coding sequence is TGCAGTGCTAGGGGGGATGAGCAGTACTTC. This gives the protein CSARGDEQYF.

V gene TRBV6-4 combines with J gene TRBJ2-7, with TRBD1 matching over 7 bases. Germline V gives CDR1 MRHNA, CDR2 SNTAGT. This CDR3 is 13 amino acids long. V shed 9 bases and J 2 bases; nucleotides not matched to a gene: 7. CDR3 protein: CARSLGTAYEQYF. CDR3 DNA: TGTGCCAGATCCTTAGGGACAGCCTACGAGCAGTACTTC.

This clone was counted once. This sequence joins TRBV27 and TRBJ2-2; 14 bases agree with TRBD2. CDR1 and CDR2 (germline): MNHEY, SMNVEV (reference sequence). With 1 base clipped from V and 0 bases from J, the junction kept 1 base outside the gene matches. The CDR3 spans 18 residues. Here the CDR3 reads CASSLLTSGRANTGELFF. As DNA, the CDR3 is TGTGCCAGCAGTTTATTGACTAGCGGGAGGGCGAACACCGGGGAGCTGTTTTTT.

The chain has TRBV7-2 and TRBJ2-2, with D maybe TRBD1 (6 bases). Germline V gene lookup returns CDR1 SGHTA and CDR2 FQGNSA. CDR3 length equals 13 residues. V lost 6 bases and J 4 bases, leaving 9 bases between the germline ends. Written as DNA, the CDR3 is TGTGCCAGCAGATCCAGGGGCACCGGGGAGCTGTTTTTT. This translates into CASRSRGTGELFF. The variable domain in full, completed from reference TRBV7-2 and TRBJ2-2, reads GAGVSQSPSNKVTEKGKDVELRCDPISGHTALYWYRQSLGQGLEFLIYFQGNSAPDKSGLPSDRFSAERTGGSVSTLTIQRTQQEDSAVYLCASRSRGTGELFFGEGSRLTVL.

The chain recombines TRBV6-6 with TRBJ1-2, with 8 bases identical to TRBD1. The CDR3 spans 15 residues. Trimming took 8 bases from V and 5 from J; bases not matched to a gene: 13. Germline V CDR1 and CDR2: MNHNY, SVGAGI (reference sequence). The CDR3 loop is CASVPSGTGTYGYTF. The DNA for the CDR3 is TGTGCCAGCGTTCCTTCCGGGACAGGCACTTATGGCTACACCTTC.